This is a list of T cell receptor beta chains from one sample in a study of blood T cell repertoires in COVID-19. Using immunoSEQ multiplex PCR, the repertoire was profiled, and TCRdb retains in-frame clones only, with some absent. The table lists about 260,000 clones, about 89% of them singletons. The material sequenced was peripheral blood. The origin of the receptors is a woman in her thirties or forties who had recovered from COVID-19. Both conserved end residues are part of each CDR3. D genes are given only for firm matches. For some rows the clone size is stated as once, few or many, or as a class when expanded; others skip it.

CDR3nt	CDR3aa	j_gene	d_gene	v_gene	abundance
TGCGCCAGCAGTGAGTTAACGGGTGAAGCTTTCTTT	CASSELTGEAFF	TRBJ1-1	.	TRBV10-1	.
TGTGCCAGCAGTTATGCGGGAAGCAATCAGCCCCAGCATTTT	CASSYAGSNQPQHF	TRBJ1-5	.	TRBV27	.
TGTGCCAGCAGCCCGCGTCGACAGGGATGGTATGGCTACACCTTC	CASSPRRQGWYGYTF	TRBJ1-2	TRBD1	TRBV9	.
TGTGCCAGCAGACCACAGGGGGCCACGACCGGGGAGCTGTTTTTT	CASRPQGATTGELFF	TRBJ2-2	TRBD1	TRBV7-2	.
TGTGCCAGTAGTACTAGACTTACAGATACGCAGTATTTT	CASSTRLTDTQYF	TRBJ2-3	.	TRBV19	.
TGCGCCAGCAGCTACCCGGGAACCACAGATACGCAGTATTTT	CASSYPGTTDTQYF	TRBJ2-3	.	TRBV4-1	.
TGTGCCAGCAGCAGGAGGGTCAGGGAGAACACTGAAGCTTTCTTT	CASSRRVRENTEAFF	TRBJ1-1	.	TRBV21-1	.
TGTGCCAGCAGCCAAGATCCCCAGGGGGCCCATAATTCACCCCTCCACTTT	CASSQDPQGAHNSPLHF	TRBJ1-6	TRBD1	TRBV3-1/TRBV3-2	.
TGTGCCATCAGTGAGTCATCAGGGTGGACCAACATTGGCTACACCTTC	CAISESSGWTNIGYTF	TRBJ1-2	.	TRBV10-3	few
TGCGCCAGCAGCCAAGATCCAGCGGGAACGTGGGTATCCACAGATACGCAGTATTTT	CASSQDPAGTWVSTDTQYF	TRBJ2-3	TRBD2	TRBV4-3	.
TGTGCCAGCCATGGACAGGGGAGCCAGTCTAACTATGGCTACACCTTC	CASHGQGSQSNYGYTF	TRBJ1-2	TRBD1	TRBV5-4	.
TGCGCCAGCAGTGAGTTCGAATCTGGCGAAGCTTTCTTT	CASSEFESGEAFF	TRBJ1-1	.	TRBV10-2	.
TGTGCCAGCAGTTACCTGAGGACAGGGGGCGGCTATGGCTACACCTTC	CASSYLRTGGGYGYTF	TRBJ1-2	TRBD1	TRBV6-5	.
TGTGCCAGCAGGTACACCGGGTCCTCCTACGAGCAGTACTTC	CASRYTGSSYEQYF	TRBJ2-7	.	TRBV27	.
TGTGCCAGCAGTAGGACAGGGGGGAACACTGAAGCTTTCTTT	CASSRTGGNTEAFF	TRBJ1-1	TRBD1	TRBV6-6	.
TGTGCCAGCAGTTTAGGCCGGACTAGCGGGGGGGAAGAGACCCAGTACTTC	CASSLGRTSGGEETQYF	TRBJ2-5	TRBD2	TRBV27	.
TGTGCCAGCAGCTCCGGACGGGATAACGAGCAGTACTTC	CASSSGRDNEQYF	TRBJ2-7	.	TRBV5-4	.
TGCAGTGCTGACAGGGGGTCTGAAGCTTTCTTT	CSADRGSEAFF	TRBJ1-1	TRBD1	TRBV20-1	.
TGTGCCAGCTCACCACCCAAAAGTAGCTACGAGCAGTACTTC	CASSPPKSSYEQYF	TRBJ2-7	.	TRBV18	.
TGTGCCAGCAGCGTAGATCCTTATGTGGGAGCGGGGGGTGAGCAGTTCTTC	CASSVDPYVGAGGEQFF	TRBJ2-1	TRBD2	TRBV9	.
TGTGCCAGCAGCCAAGAGGGGCGGGAGCTGTTTTTT	CASSQEGRELFF	TRBJ2-2	.	TRBV3-1/TRBV3-2	.
TGTGCCAGCAGCTTAGGGCCGGGACAATTTACCTATGGCTACACCTTC	CASSLGPGQFTYGYTF	TRBJ1-2	.	TRBV11-2	.
TGTGCCAGTAGTATAGACCGCTATGGCTACACCTTC	CASSIDRYGYTF	TRBJ1-2	.	TRBV19	.
TGTGCCAGCTCACCGAACCGATCCGGGACAGGGGCGCGCTACACCTTC	CASSPNRSGTGARYTF	TRBJ1-2	TRBD1	TRBV18	.
TGTGCCAGCTGTGAACAGGGGGCAGGCCAGCCCCAGCATTTT	CASCEQGAGQPQHF	TRBJ1-5	TRBD1	TRBV6-1	once
TGTGCCAGCAGCGTCCTGGTGGGGGCGTACACAGATACGCAGTATTTT	CASSVLVGAYTDTQYF	TRBJ2-3	.	TRBV9	.
TGTGCCAGTAGCACCTCGGGAGGGGGAAGCTATGGCTACACCTTC	CASSTSGGGSYGYTF	TRBJ1-2	.	TRBV19	.
TGTGCCATCAGTGAGGCTCTGGGAGGCCTAGGCTACACCTTC	CAISEALGGLGYTF	TRBJ1-2	.	TRBV10-3	.